The 3 T cell receptor beta chains listed next were all sequenced from one sample in a study of T cells in localized non-small cell lung cancer. Some clones are missing from TCRdb's copy, which holds only in-frame ones; the method was immunoSEQ multiplex PCR. The sample holds around 53,000 clones, around 80% seen once. The sample here was PBMCs, taken before any cancer treatment. Source of these receptors: a woman aged 35 to 69 with stage II lung adenocarcinoma.

Here the CDR3 DNA reads TGTGCCAGCAGCTTTAACGGGGAGGGGAACATTCAGTACTTC. This encodes CASSFNGEGNIQYF. The V call is TRBV5-6, the J call TRBJ2-4; TRBD2 matches at 7 bases. The germline V gene has CDR1 SGHDT and CDR2 YYEEEE. The J segment lost 7 bases and the V segment lost 2 bases, leaving 6 bases of the junction unmatched. CDR3 length: 14 residues.

The gene calls are TRBV7-2 and TRBJ1-4; the match to TRBD1 covers 11 bases. V was pared by 5 bases and J by 3 bases, with 11 bases of the junction left unmatched. Looked up from germline, CDR1 is SGHTA and CDR2 is FQGNSA. This CDR3 contains 18 residues. The CDR3 coding sequence is TGTGCCAGCAGCCCCGGACAGGGGGCGTCGAGGGCTAATGAAAAACTGTTTTTT. Amino acids: CASSPGQGASRANEKLFF.

The V call is TRBV5-1, the J call TRBJ1-2; D gene ambiguous. The CDR3 loop spans 15 amino acids. The germline V and J ends were trimmed by 0 bases and 0 bases, with 9 bases remaining between them. Germline lookup yields CDR1 SGHRS and CDR2 YFSETQ. CDR3 in amino acids: CASSLAVTSNYGYTF. CDR3 nucleotide sequence: TGCGCCAGCAGCTTGGCTGTCACCTCTAACTATGGCTACACCTTC. Drawing the rest from reference TRBV5-1 and TRBJ1-2, the complete variable domain is KAGVTQTPRYLIKTRGQQVTLSCSPISGHRSVSWYQQTPGQGLQFLFEYFSETQRNKGNFPGRFSGRQFSNSRSEMNVSTLELGDSALYLCASSLAVTSNYGYTFGSGTRLTVV.